This T cell receptor beta chain is drawn from a study of radiotherapy plus CTLA-4 blockade in lung cancer. Overall study: Objective responses arose in roughly 17% of patients, and 31% experienced disease control.

Generated by immunoSEQ multiplex PCR, the TCRdb table keeps only in-frame clones and is missing some. The sample shows about 46,000 clones, around 79% of them seen only once. V gave up 8 bases and J gave up 3 bases, with 17 bases separating them. The germline V gene has CDR1 MDHEN and CDR2 SYDVKM. The CDR3 totals 15 residues. This clone was counted a single time. The rearrangement links TRBV28 to TRBJ1-5, with D maybe TRBD1 (5 bases). This receptor was identified in a human donor with non-small cell lung cancer whose response to radiotherapy plus ipilimumab could not be evaluated. The source was peripheral blood, collected from a patient treated with radiotherapy plus ipilimumab. This CDR3 reads CASGTGTLFNQPQHF. For the CDR3, the DNA is TGTGCCAGCGGAACAGGAACTCTATTCAATCAGCCCCAGCATTTT.